This T cell receptor beta chain was sequenced in a study of blood T cells in healthy people across ages. Study findings and constraints: Researchers report that TCR beta diversity correlated strongly with naive T cell percentage. A roughly linear age-dependent decrease characterized TCR beta diversity per million T cells.

Then a second PCR, running roughly 7 to 11 cycles, was carried out with a sample-barcoded 5' primer and a J-beta primer mix. Every cDNA molecule bore a tag from a template-switch adaptor containing 12 random nucleotides. TCRdb re-derived calls from the 5' RACE reads in MiXCR, one entry per CDR3 protein. The sample holds 850,000 to 950,000 distinct CDR3 sequences, 29% seen once. As regards this clonotype: Antigen: not known.

Input material: blood. The TCR comes from a woman aged 80 or over in good health.

CDR3 in amino acids: CASSLIGAGDTDTQYF. CDR3 in DNA: TGCGCCAGCAGCTTGATCGGAGCGGGGGACACAGATACGCAGTATTTT. The V gene is TRBV5-1, the J gene TRBJ2-3; 8 nucleotides match TRBD2. This CDR3 has 16 residues. V shed 1 base, J shed 2 bases, and the junction held 6 bases outside the gene matches. Germline V gene lookup returns CDR1 SGHRS and CDR2 YFSETQ.